This T cell receptor beta chain was identified during a study of OX40 agonist ivuxolimab in advanced cancers. At the level of the study: Patients were dosed intravenously with ivuxolimab at 0.01 to 10 mg/kg every 2 weeks.

The study, taken as a whole, reports: Among expanded peripheral T cells, antigen specificity went undetermined. Fewer expanded clones were found on average in CD4+ than in CD8+ T cells.

The CDR3 covers 15 residues. In germline, CDR1 is SGHRS, CDR2 YFSETQ. Trimming cost V 4 bases and J 5 bases; bases outside gene matches: 7. With respect to this clone: Its antigen is unknown.

The method was immunoSEQ multiplex PCR; TCRdb's version includes in-frame clones alone and lacks a portion of them. The sample contains over 50,000 clones, less than 90% of which appear only once. Collection of blood occurred at baseline, at cycle 4 day 1, and at cycle 7 day 1. The chain employs TRBV5-1 and TRBJ2-7; 12 nucleotides agree with TRBD1. The source is an adult with an advanced solid tumor such as melanoma, head and neck, liver or kidney cancer. Material: CD4+ or CD8+ T cells sorted from blood, obtained in a trial of the OX40 agonist ivuxolimab. Here the CDR3 reads CASSPGTGGKNEQYF. The CDR3 DNA reads as TGCGCCAGCAGCCCGGGGACAGGGGGCAAGAACGAGCAGTACTTC.